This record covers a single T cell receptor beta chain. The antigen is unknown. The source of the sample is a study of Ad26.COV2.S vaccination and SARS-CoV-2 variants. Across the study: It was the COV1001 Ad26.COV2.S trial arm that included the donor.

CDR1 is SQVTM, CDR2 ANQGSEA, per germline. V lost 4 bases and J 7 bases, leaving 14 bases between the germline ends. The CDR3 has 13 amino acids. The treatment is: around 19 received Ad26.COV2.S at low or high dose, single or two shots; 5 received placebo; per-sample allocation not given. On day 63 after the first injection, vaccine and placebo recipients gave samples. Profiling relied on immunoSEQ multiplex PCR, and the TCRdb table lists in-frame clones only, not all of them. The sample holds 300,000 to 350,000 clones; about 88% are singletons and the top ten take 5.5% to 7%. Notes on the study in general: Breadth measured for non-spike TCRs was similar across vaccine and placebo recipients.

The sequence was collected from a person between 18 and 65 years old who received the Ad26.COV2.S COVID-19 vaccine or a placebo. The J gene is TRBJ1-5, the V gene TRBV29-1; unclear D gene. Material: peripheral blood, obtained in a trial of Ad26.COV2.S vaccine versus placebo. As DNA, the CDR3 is TGCAGCGTTGTAGGGAGCCTCGGGCAGCCCCAGCATTTT. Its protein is CSVVGSLGQPQHF. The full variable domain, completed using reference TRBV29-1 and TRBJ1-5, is SAVISQKPSRDICQRGTSLTIQCQVDSQVTMMFWYRQQPGQSLTLIATANQGSEATYESGFVIDKFPISRPNLTFSTLTVSNMSPEDSSIYLCSVVGSLGQPQHFGDGTRLSIL.